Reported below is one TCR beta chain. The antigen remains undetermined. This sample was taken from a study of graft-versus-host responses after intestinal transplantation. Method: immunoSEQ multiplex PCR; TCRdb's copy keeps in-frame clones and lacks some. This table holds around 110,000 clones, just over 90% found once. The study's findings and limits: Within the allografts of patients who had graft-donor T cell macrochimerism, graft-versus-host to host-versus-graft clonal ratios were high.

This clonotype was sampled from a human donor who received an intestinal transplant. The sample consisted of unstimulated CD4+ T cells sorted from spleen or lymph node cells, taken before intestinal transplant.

The CDR3 DNA sequence: TGTGCCATCAAGGAGGGTCCCGGAGCTTATGGCTACACCTTC. This gives the protein CAIKEGPGAYGYTF. V usage is TRBV10-3 and J usage is TRBJ1-2; D is unresolved. V lost 7 bases and J lost 5, with 17 bases in between. CDR1 is ENHRY and CDR2 is SYGVKD in the germline V gene. CDR3 size: 14 residues.